This entry features one TCR beta chain sequence. This entry is derived from a study of CD8 T cells in Susac syndrome. In contrast to the negatively isolated CD8+ and CD4+ T cells, TEMRA cells were FACS-enriched. About 0.5 to 1 ug RNA was reverse transcribed with random hexamers. By means of immunoSEQ multiplex PCR, TCR beta CDR3 spanning 54 Vbeta and 13 Jbeta underwent amplification. One entry per CDR3 protein results from TCRdb running MiXCR on the immunoSEQ multiplex PCR reads. Among some 260,000 distinct CDR3 sequences listed, about 85% were seen once. Germline CDR1 is SNHLY and CDR2 is FYNNEI. The CDR3 covers 12 residues. V was pared by 3 bases and J by 5 bases, with 7 bases between.

The TCR sequence derives from a human donor with multiple sclerosis. Input material: CD8+ T cells from PBMCs. The chain has TRBV2 and TRBJ2-5; D gene ambiguous. CDR3 DNA sequence: TGTGCCAGCAGTGATAGAGTGGAGACCCAGTACTTC. It translates to CASSDRVETQYF. Variable domain in full (rest from reference TRBV2 and TRBJ2-5): EPEVTQTPSHQVTQMGQEVILRCVPISNHLYFYWYRQILGQKVEFLVSFYNNEISEKSEIFDDQFSVERPDGSNFTLKIRSTKLEDSAMYFCASSDRVETQYFGPGTRLLVL.